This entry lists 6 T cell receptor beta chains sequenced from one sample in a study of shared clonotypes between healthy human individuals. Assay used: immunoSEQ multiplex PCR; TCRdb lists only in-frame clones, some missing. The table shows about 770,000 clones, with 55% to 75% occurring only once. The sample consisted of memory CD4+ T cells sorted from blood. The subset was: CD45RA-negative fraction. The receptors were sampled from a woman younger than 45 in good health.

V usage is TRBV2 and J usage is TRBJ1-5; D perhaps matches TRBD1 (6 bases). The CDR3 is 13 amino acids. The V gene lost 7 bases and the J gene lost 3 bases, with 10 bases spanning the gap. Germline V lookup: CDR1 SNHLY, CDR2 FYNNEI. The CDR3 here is CASTRQDNQPQHF. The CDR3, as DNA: TGTGCCAGCACTAGACAGGACAATCAGCCCCAGCATTTT.

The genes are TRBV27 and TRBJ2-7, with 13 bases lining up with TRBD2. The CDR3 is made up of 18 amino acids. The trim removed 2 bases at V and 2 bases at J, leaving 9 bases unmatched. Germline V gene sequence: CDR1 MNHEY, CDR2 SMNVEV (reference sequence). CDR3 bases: TGTGCCAGCAGTTTACGTTGGACTAGCGGGAGTTTCGCCTACGAGCAGTACTTC. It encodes CASSLRWTSGSFAYEQYF.

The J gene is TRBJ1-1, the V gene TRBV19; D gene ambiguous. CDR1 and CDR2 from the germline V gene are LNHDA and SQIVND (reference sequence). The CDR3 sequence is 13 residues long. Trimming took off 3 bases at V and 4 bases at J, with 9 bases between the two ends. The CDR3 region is CASSMARVTEAFF. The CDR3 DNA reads TGTGCCAGTAGTATGGCCCGGGTCACTGAAGCTTTCTTT.

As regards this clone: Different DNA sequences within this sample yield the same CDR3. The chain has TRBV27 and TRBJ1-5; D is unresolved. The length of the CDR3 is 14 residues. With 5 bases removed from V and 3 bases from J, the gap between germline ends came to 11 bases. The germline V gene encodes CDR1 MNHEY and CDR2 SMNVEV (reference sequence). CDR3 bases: TGTGCCAGCAGTCCCAGCGGTGTCAATCAGCCCCAGCATTTT. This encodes CASSPSGVNQPQHF.

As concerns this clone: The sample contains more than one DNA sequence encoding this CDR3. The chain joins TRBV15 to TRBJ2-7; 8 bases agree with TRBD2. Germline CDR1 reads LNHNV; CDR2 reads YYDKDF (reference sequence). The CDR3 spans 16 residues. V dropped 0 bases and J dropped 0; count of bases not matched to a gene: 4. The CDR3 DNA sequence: TGTGCCACCAGCAGAGATCTAAGCGGGAGCTCCTACGAGCAGTACTTC. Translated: CATSRDLSGSSYEQYF. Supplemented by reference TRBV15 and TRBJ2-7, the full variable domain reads DAMVIQNPRYQVTQFGKPVTLSCSQTLNHNVMYWYQQKSSQAPKLLFHYYDKDFNNEADTPDNFQSRRPNTSFCFLDIRSPGLGDTAMYLCATSRDLSGSSYEQYFGPGTRLTVT.

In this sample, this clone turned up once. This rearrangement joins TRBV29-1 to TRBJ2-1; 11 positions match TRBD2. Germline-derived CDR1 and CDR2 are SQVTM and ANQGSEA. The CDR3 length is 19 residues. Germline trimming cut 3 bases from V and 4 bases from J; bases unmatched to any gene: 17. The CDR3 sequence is CSVDQDGGLAGGQYNEQFF. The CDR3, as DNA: TGCAGCGTTGATCAGGACGGTGGTTTAGCGGGAGGGCAATACAATGAGCAGTTCTTC.